The entry below gives a single T cell receptor (beta chain) sequence along with its context. Germline assignment: CDR1 SGHTA and CDR2 FQGTGA. V was shortened by 3 bases and J by 3 bases, with 15 bases between the two germline ends. This CDR3 region has 15 residues. These data originate in a study of cytomegalovirus exposure and HLA in healthy donors. PCR amplification relied on 60 Vbeta primers (plus 13 Jbeta primers). Profiled with immunoSEQ multiplex PCR; TCRdb holds only in-frame clones, not every one. The sample shows 120,000 to 150,000 clones, roughly 73% of them seen only once. The sequencing sample was made of PBMCs. This rearrangement joins TRBV7-3 to TRBJ2-7; D call uncertain. The source of this sequence is a female donor in good health and CMV-seronegative. As DNA, the CDR3 is TGTGCCAGCAGCTTCGACACGACCCCCTTCTACGAGCAGTACTTC. Translating gives CASSFDTTPFYEQYF.